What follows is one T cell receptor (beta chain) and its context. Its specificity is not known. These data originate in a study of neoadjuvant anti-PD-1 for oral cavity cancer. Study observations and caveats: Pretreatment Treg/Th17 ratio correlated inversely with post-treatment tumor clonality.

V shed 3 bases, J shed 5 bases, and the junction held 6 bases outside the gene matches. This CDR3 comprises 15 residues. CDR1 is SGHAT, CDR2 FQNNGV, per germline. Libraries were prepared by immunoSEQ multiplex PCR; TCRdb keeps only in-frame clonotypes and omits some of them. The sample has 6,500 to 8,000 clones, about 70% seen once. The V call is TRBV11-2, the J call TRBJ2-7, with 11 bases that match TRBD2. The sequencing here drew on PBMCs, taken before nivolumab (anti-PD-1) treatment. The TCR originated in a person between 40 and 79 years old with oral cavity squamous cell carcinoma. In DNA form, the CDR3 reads TGTGCCAGCAGCTTCACTAGCGGGGGTAACCACGAGCAGTACTTC. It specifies CASSFTSGGNHEQYF.